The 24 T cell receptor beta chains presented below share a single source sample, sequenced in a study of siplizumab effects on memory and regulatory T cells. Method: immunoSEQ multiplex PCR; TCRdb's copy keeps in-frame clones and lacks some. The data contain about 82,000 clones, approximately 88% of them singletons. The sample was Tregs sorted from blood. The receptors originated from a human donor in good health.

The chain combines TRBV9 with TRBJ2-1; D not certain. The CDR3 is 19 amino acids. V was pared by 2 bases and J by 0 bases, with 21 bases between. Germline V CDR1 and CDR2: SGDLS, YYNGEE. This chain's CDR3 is CASSVPPLSGRYSYNEQFF. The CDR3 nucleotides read TGTGCCAGCAGCGTTCCACCCCTTTCCGGGCGGTACTCCTACAATGAGCAGTTCTTC.

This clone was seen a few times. Here the CDR3 DNA reads TGTGCCAGCAGGCTTAGCGGGCCCTCCTACAATGAGCAGTTCTTC. Encoded protein: CASRLSGPSYNEQFF. This chain uses TRBV27 with TRBJ2-1; 7 bases line up with TRBD2. The CDR3 covers 15 residues. V lost 6 bases and J lost 0; bases outside the gene matches: 5. Germline V gives CDR1 MNHEY, CDR2 SMNVEV (reference sequence).

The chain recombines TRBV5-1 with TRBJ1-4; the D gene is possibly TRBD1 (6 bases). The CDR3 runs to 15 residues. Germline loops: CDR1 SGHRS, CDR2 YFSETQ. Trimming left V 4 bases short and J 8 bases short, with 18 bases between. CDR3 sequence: CASSQGSGGPEKLFF. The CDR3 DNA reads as TGCGCCAGCAGCCAGGGATCGGGGGGCCCCGAAAAACTGTTTTTT. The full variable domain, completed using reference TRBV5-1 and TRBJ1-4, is KAGVTQTPRYLIKTRGQQVTLSCSPISGHRSVSWYQQTPGQGLQFLFEYFSETQRNKGNFPGRFSGRQFSNSRSEMNVSTLELGDSALYLCASSQGSGGPEKLFFGSGTQLSVL.

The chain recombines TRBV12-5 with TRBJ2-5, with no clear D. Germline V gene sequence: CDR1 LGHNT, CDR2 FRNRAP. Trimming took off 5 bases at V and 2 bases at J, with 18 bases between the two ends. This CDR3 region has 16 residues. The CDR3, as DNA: TGTGCTAGTGGTACCCCCCTGGTCGACGGACAAGAGACCCAGTACTTC. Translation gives CASGTPLVDGQETQYF.

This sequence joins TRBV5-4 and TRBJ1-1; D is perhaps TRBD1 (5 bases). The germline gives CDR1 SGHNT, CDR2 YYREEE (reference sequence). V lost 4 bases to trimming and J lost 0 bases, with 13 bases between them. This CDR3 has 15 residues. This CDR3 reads CASSRDGLMNTEAFF. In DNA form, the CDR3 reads TGTGCCAGCAGCCGGGACGGACTCATGAACACTGAAGCTTTCTTT.

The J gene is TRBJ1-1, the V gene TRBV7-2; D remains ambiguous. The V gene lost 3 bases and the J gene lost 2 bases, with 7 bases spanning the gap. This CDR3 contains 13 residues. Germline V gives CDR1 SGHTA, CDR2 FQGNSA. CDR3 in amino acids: CASSFRTNTEAFF. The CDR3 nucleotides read TGTGCCAGCAGCTTTCGGACCAACACTGAAGCTTTCTTT.

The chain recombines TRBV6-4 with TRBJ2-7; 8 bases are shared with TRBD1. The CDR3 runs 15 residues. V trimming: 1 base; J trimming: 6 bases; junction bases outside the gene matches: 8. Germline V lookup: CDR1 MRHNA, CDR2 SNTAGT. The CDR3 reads CASSDYPGQGREQYF. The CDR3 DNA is TGTGCCAGCAGTGACTACCCCGGACAGGGCCGCGAGCAGTACTTC.

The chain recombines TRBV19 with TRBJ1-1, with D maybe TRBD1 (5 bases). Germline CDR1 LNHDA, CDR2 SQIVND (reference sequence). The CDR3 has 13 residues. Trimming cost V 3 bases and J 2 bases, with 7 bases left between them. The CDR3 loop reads CASSMTVNTEAFF. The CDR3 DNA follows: TGTGCCAGTAGTATGACAGTAAACACTGAAGCTTTCTTT.

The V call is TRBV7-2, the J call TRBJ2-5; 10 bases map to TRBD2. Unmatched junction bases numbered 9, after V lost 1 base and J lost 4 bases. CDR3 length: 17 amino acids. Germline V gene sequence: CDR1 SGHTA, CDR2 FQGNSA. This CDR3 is CASSLGWLAGDGETQYF. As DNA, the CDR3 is TGTGCCAGCAGCTTAGGGTGGCTAGCGGGGGATGGAGAGACCCAGTACTTC. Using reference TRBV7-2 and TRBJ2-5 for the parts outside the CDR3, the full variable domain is GAGVSQSPSNKVTEKGKDVELRCDPISGHTALYWYRQSLGQGLEFLIYFQGNSAPDKSGLPSDRFSAERTGGSVSTLTIQRTQQEDSAVYLCASSLGWLAGDGETQYFGPGTRLLVL.

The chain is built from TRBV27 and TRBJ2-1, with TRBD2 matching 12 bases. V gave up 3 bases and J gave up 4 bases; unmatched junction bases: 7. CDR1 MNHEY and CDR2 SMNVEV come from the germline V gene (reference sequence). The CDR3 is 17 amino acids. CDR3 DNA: TGTGCCAGCAGTTTCGTGGCTAGCGGGGGGGCTTACAATGAGCAGTTCTTC. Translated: CASSFVASGGAYNEQFF.

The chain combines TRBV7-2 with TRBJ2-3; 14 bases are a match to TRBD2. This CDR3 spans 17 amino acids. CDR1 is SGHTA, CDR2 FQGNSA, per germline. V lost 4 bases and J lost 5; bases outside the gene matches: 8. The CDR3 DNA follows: TGTGCCAGCAGCTCCCAGGGGACTAGCGGGGGCGGAGATACGCAGTATTTT. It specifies CASSSQGTSGGGDTQYF.

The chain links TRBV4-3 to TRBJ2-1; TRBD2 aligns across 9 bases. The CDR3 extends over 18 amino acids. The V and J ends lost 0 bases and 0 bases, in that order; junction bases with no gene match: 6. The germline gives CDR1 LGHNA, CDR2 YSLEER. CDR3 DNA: TGCGCCAGCAGCCAAGAATGGGCAGCGGGGGGCTCCTACAATGAGCAGTTCTTC. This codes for CASSQEWAAGGSYNEQFF.

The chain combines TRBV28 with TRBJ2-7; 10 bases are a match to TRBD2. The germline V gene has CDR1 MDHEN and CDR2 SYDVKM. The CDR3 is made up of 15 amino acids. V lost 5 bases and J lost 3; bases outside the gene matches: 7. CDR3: CASSTKRGGRYEQYF. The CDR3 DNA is TGTGCCAGCAGTACCAAGCGGGGGGGCCGCTACGAGCAGTACTTC.

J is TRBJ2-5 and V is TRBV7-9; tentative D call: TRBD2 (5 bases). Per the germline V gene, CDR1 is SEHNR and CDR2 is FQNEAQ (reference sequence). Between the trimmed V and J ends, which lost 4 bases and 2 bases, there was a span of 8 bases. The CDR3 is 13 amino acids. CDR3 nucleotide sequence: TGTGCCAGCAGCTCCGGGGTACAAGAGACCCAGTACTTC. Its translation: CASSSGVQETQYF.

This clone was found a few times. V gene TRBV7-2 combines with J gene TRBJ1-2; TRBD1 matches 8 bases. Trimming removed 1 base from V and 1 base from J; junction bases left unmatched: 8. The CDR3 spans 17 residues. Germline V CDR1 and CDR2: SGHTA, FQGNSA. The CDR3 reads CASSLVWDRSYNYGYTF. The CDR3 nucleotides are TGTGCCAGCAGCTTAGTGTGGGACAGGTCATATAACTATGGCTACACCTTC.

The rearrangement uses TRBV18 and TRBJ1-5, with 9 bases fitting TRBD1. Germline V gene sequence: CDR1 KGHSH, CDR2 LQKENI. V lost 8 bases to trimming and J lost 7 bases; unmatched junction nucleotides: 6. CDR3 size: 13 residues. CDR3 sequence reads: CASTGTGHQPQHF. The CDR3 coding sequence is TGTGCCAGCACAGGGACAGGGCACCAGCCCCAGCATTTT.

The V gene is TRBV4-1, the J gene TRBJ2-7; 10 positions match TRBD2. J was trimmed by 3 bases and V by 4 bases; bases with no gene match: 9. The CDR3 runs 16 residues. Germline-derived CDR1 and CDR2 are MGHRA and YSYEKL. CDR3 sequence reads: CASSLGLAETGYEQYF. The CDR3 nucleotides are TGCGCCAGCAGCCTCGGACTAGCGGAAACGGGCTACGAGCAGTACTTC.

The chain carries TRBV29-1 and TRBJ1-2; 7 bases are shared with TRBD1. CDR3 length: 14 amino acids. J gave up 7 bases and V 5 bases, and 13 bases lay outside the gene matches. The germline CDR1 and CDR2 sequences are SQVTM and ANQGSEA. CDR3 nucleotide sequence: TGCAGCGTTCTCAGACAGGGAGTGGTTTCTGGCTACACCTTC. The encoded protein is CSVLRQGVVSGYTF. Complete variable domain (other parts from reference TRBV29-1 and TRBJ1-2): SAVISQKPSRDICQRGTSLTIQCQVDSQVTMMFWYRQQPGQSLTLIATANQGSEATYESGFVIDKFPISRPNLTFSTLTVSNMSPEDSSIYLCSVLRQGVVSGYTFGSGTRLTVV.

Written as DNA, the CDR3 is TGTGCCAGCGGGGGCTTAGGAGGGGTCGGATACAATGAGCAGTTCTTC. The encoded protein is CASGGLGGVGYNEQFF. The chain is built from TRBV27 and TRBJ2-1; the D gene could be TRBD1 or TRBD2 (6 bases each). From germline, CDR1 is MNHEY and CDR2 SMNVEV (reference sequence). Deletions cut 8 bases from V and 4 bases from J, with 21 bases between. The CDR3 covers 16 residues.

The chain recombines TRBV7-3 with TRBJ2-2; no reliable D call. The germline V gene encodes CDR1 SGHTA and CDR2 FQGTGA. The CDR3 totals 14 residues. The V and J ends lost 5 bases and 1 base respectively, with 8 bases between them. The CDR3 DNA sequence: TGTGCCAGCAGCGCCCACCAGAACACCGGGGAGCTGTTTTTT. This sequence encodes CASSAHQNTGELFF.

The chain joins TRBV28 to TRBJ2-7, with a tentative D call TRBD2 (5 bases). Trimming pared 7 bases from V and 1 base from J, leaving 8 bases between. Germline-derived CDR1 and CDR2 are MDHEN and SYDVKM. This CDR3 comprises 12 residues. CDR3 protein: CASTRGSYEQYF. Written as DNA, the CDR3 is TGTGCCAGCACCCGAGGGTCCTACGAGCAGTACTTC.

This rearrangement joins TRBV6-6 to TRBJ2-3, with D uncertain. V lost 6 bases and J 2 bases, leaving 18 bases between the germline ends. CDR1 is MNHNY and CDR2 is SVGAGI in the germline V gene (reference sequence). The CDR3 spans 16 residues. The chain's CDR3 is CASRSLRRASTDTQYF. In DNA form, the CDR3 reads TGTGCCAGCAGGAGCCTAAGAAGGGCGTCCACAGATACGCAGTATTTT.

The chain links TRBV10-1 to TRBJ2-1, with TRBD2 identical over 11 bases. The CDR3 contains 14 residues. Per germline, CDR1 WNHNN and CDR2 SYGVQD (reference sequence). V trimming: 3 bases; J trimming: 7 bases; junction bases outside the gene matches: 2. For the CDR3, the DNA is TGCGCCAGCAGTGATAGCGGGGGGGGAAATGAGCAGTTCTTC. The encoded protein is CASSDSGGGNEQFF.

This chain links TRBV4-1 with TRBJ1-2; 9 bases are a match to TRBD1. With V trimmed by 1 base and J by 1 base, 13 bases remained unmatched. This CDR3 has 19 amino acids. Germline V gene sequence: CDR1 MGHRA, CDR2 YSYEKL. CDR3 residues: CASSQAPGQGMLGNYGYTF. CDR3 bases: TGCGCCAGCAGCCAAGCCCCGGGACAGGGTATGTTGGGTAACTATGGCTACACCTTC.